Listed below are T cell receptor beta chains from one sample, sequenced in a study of beta chain features in type 1 diabetes. Some clones are missing from TCRdb's copy, which holds only in-frame ones; the method was immunoSEQ multiplex PCR. The sample lists approximately 150,000 clones, 50% to 70% seen once, with approximately 0.09% in the top ten. What was sequenced was naive CD4+ T cells from blood. These receptors all come from a man aged 25-45 years with type 1 diabetes. CDR3s include the opening cysteine and the closing phenylalanine or tryptophan. D genes are given only for firm matches. Rows may omit the clone size; those that give it use once, few, many or a size class.

j_gene	abundance	d_gene	v_gene	CDR3aa	CDR3nt
TRBJ1-6	-	TRBD1	TRBV2	CASSEKGQGFRPLHF	TGTGCCAGCAGTGAAAAGGGACAGGGGTTTCGACCCCTCCACTTT
TRBJ1-1	-	TRBD1	TRBV29-1	CSAGQVGDTEAFF	TGCAGCGCCGGACAGGTGGGGGACACTGAAGCTTTCTTT
TRBJ2-3	-	TRBD1	TRBV7-2	CASSLTGADTQYF	TGTGCCAGCAGCCTGACAGGGGCAGATACGCAGTATTTT
TRBJ2-3	-	-	TRBV4-3	CASSRVPAGDTQYF	TGCGCCAGCAGCCGGGTCCCAGCGGGAGATACGCAGTATTTT
TRBJ2-7	-	-	TRBV18	CASSPDSYYEQYF	TGTGCCAGCTCACCGGACAGTTACTACGAGCAGTACTTC
TRBJ1-3	-	-	TRBV29-1	CSFKRDSGNTIYF	TGCAGCTTTAAGAGGGACTCTGGAAACACCATATATTTT
TRBJ2-7	-	-	TRBV4-2	CASSHRGGSSYEQYF	TGTGCCAGCAGCCACCGGGGAGGCAGCTCCTACGAGCAGTACTTC
TRBJ1-2	-	-	TRBV29-1	CSVVGAHYGYTF	TGCAGCGTTGTTGGGGCGCACTATGGCTACACCTTC
TRBJ2-5	-	-	TRBV12-5	CASGLAKETQYF	TGTGCTAGTGGTTTGGCTAAAGAGACCCAGTACTTC
TRBJ2-7	-	TRBD1	TRBV4-1	CASSQEAGQGREQYF	TGCGCCAGCAGCCAAGAGGCGGGACAGGGTCGTGAGCAGTACTTC
TRBJ1-6	-	-	TRBV25-1	CASSAVTVGNSPLHF	TGTGCCAGCAGTGCCGTGACAGTTGGTAATTCACCCCTCCACTTT
TRBJ1-1	once	-	TRBV28	CASSEGREDTEAFF	TGTGCCAGCAGTGAAGGAAGGGAGGACACTGAAGCTTTCTTT
TRBJ1-1	-	TRBD1	TRBV5-1	CASSSQGRTEAFF	TGCGCCAGCAGCTCACAGGGGCGTACTGAAGCTTTCTTT
TRBJ1-1	few	-	TRBV5-1	CASSSGSGTEAFF	TGCGCCAGCAGCAGCGGGTCGGGCACTGAAGCTTTCTTT
TRBJ2-5	once	-	TRBV28	CASKSQETQYF	TGTGCCAGCAAGTCCCAAGAGACCCAGTACTTC
TRBJ1-1	-	-	TRBV5-1	CASGAQNTEAFF	TGCGCCAGCGGCGCGCAGAACACTGAAGCTTTCTTT
TRBJ1-1	-	-	TRBV30	CAWTGEGEAFF	TGTGCCTGGACCGGGGAAGGTGAAGCTTTCTTT
TRBJ2-7	few	TRBD1	TRBV4-3	CASSQLGQGAYEQYF	TGCGCCAGCAGCCAATTGGGACAGGGGGCCTACGAGCAGTACTTC
TRBJ2-3	-	TRBD2	TRBV9	CASSGLGLATDTQYF	TGTGCCAGCAGCGGACTGGGACTAGCGACAGATACGCAGTATTTT
TRBJ2-3	-	TRBD1	TRBV29-1	CSAGTEADTQYF	TGCAGCGCCGGGACAGAGGCAGATACGCAGTATTTT
TRBJ2-3	few	-	TRBV7-2	CASRRGSTDTQYF	TGTGCCAGCAGAAGGGGGAGCACAGATACGCAGTATTTT
TRBJ2-3	-	-	TRBV4-1	CASSQGSSTDTQYF	TGCGCCAGCTCGCAGGGTTCTAGCACAGATACGCAGTATTTT
TRBJ2-5	-	-	TRBV11-2	CASSLDAGDQETQYF	TGTGCCAGCAGCTTAGATGCCGGGGATCAAGAGACCCAGTACTTC
TRBJ2-5	-	TRBD2	TRBV10-1	CASSEASGAARETQYF	TGCGCCAGCAGTGAAGCTAGCGGGGCTGCACGGGAGACCCAGTACTTC